These 11 T cell receptor beta chains were sequenced from one sample in a study of regulatory T cells in long-lasting Graves disease. Time point specified: persistent/refractory GD, antithyroid drugs over 5 years with positive TRAb. The TCR library used RNA extracted from PBMCs. With iRepertoire HTBI primers and Arm-PCR of CDR3 regions, TCR beta libraries were built. Each CDR3 protein gets one entry after TCRdb re-called the multiplex PCR reads with MiXCR. Among some 430,000 distinct CDR3 sequences listed, roughly 21% were seen once. The sequenced sample was peripheral blood mononuclear cells (PBMCs), obtained when the disease was refractory, from a patient treated with antithyroid drugs. Receptors originate from a female donor with Graves disease.

The J gene is TRBJ1-6, the V gene TRBV7-3; 7 bases align to TRBD1. There are 17 residues in the CDR3. CDR1 SGHTA and CDR2 FQGTGA come from the germline V gene. With 5 bases clipped from V and 0 bases from J, the junction kept 7 bases outside the gene matches. CDR3: CASSPGDRSSYNSPLHF. CDR3 DNA sequence: TGTGCCAGCAGCCCGGGGGACAGAAGCTCCTATAATTCACCCCTCCACTTT.

This clonotype was seen repeatedly, ten times or more. V and J are TRBV28 and TRBJ1-2; 7 bases align to TRBD1. The CDR3 is made up of 13 amino acids. Germline V gives CDR1 MDHEN, CDR2 SYDVKM. Trimming took 2 bases from V and 10 from J; bases not matched to a gene: 7. The CDR3 nucleotides are TGTGCCAGCAGTTTAGCTTCAGGGGGAGTCTACACCTTC. Residues: CASSLASGGVYTF.

There are a few counts of this clonotype. V usage is TRBV6-1 and J usage is TRBJ2-2; 9 nucleotides match TRBD2. CDR1 and CDR2 (germline): MNHNS, SASEGT. Losses at the gene ends were 7 bases for V and 4 bases for J; bases not matched to a gene: 7. This CDR3 spans 15 amino acids. The CDR3 DNA sequence: TGTGCCAGCATCCTAGCGGGAAGGGTCACCGGGGAGCTGTTTTTT. Amino acid sequence: CASILAGRVTGELFF.

This clonotype was counted many times. The rearrangement uses TRBV2 and TRBJ2-4; 10 bases are shared with TRBD1. This CDR3 is 15 amino acids long. V dropped 4 bases and J dropped 2; count of bases not matched to a gene: 2. Germline CDR1 and CDR2: SNHLY and FYNNEI. Here the CDR3 DNA reads TGTGCCAGCAGTGCTGACAGGGGGCCCAAAAACATTCAGTACTTC. Translated, it gives CASSADRGPKNIQYF. Full variable domain (outside the CDR3, taken from reference TRBV2 and TRBJ2-4): EPEVTQTPSHQVTQMGQEVILRCVPISNHLYFYWYRQILGQKVEFLVSFYNNEISEKSEIFDDQFSVERPDGSNFTLKIRSTKLEDSAMYFCASSADRGPKNIQYFGAGTRLSVL.

This clonotype has ten or more counts. The chain recombines TRBV12-3 or TRBV12-4 with TRBJ2-7; 7 nucleotides line up with TRBD2. Trimming cost V 4 bases and J 3 bases; bases outside gene matches: 12. This CDR3 comprises 16 residues. The CDR3 loop reads CASSSPAGLENYEQYF. The DNA for the CDR3 is TGTGCCAGCAGTTCCCCAGCGGGACTGGAGAACTACGAGCAGTACTTC.

The chain uses TRBV3-1 and TRBJ2-2; D not resolved. V was trimmed by 0 bases and J by 0 bases, leaving 11 bases between them. The V gene's germline CDR1 is LGHDT and CDR2 YNNKEL (reference sequence). This CDR3 spans 17 amino acids. CDR3 in amino acids: CASSQDGLAANTGELFF. The CDR3 region has the DNA TGTGCCAGCAGCCAAGACGGGTTAGCAGCGAACACCGGGGAGCTGTTTTTT.

V and J are TRBV3-1 and TRBJ1-4; a weak D match, TRBD1 (6 bases). The CDR3 consists of 16 residues. The V gene's germline CDR1 is LGHDT and CDR2 YNNKEL (reference sequence). V lost 0 bases and J lost 8, with 16 bases in between. In DNA, the CDR3 is TGTGCCAGCAGCCAAGATTACGAGACAGGAGGCGAAAAACTGTTTTTT. Its protein product is CASSQDYETGGEKLFF. Full variable domain (rest looked up from reference TRBV3-1 and TRBJ1-4): DTAVSQTPKYLVTQMGNDKSIKCEQNLGHDTMYWYKQDSKKFLKIMFSYNNKELIINETVPNRFSPKSPDKAHLNLHINSLELGDSAVYFCASSQDYETGGEKLFFGSGTQLSVL.

This clonotype was detected ten times or more. This chain joins TRBV12-3 or TRBV12-4 and TRBJ1-2, with TRBD1 matching 10 bases. With V trimmed by 7 bases and J by 6 bases, 8 bases remained unmatched. This CDR3 contains 14 residues. The CDR3 region has the DNA TGTGCCAGCACCACGACAGGGGGCGTAAATGGCTACACCTTC. Encoded protein: CASTTTGGVNGYTF.

V gene TRBV19 combines with J gene TRBJ1-2; 8 bases match TRBD1. V gave up 4 bases and J gave up 4 bases; unmatched junction bases: 11. The germline CDR1 and CDR2 sequences are LNHDA and SQIVND (reference sequence). There are 16 residues in the CDR3. For the CDR3, the DNA is TGTGCCAGTAGTACCCCCGGGACAGGAGGGGGCTATGGCTACACCTTC. Translating it yields CASSTPGTGGGYGYTF.

This clonotype was detected many times. The V gene is TRBV20-1, the J gene TRBJ2-7; 8 positions agree with TRBD2. Germline CDR1 is DFQATT and CDR2 is SNEGSKA (reference sequence). The CDR3 is made up of 16 amino acids. V was clipped by 1 base and J by 3 bases; unmatched bases: 11. The CDR3: CSARVSSAGVDYEQYF. DNA for the CDR3: TGCAGTGCTAGAGTGAGTTCAGCGGGGGTTGACTACGAGCAGTACTTC.

This clonotype has ten or more counts. This chain links TRBV25-1 with TRBJ1-2, with 7 positions matching TRBD1. From germline, CDR1 is MGHDK and CDR2 SYGVNS. CDR3 size: 13 residues. J was trimmed by 7 bases and V by 1 base; bases with no gene match: 3. CDR3 region: CASSESHRGGYTF. CDR3 in DNA: TGTGCCAGCAGTGAATCACACAGGGGTGGCTACACCTTC.